These 12 T cell receptor beta chains were all obtained from the same sample, sequenced in a study of T-cell memory formation after mild COVID-19. TCRdb re-derived calls from the 5' RACE reads in MiXCR, one entry per CDR3 protein. The repertoire includes some 280,000 distinct CDR3 sequences, around 16% of them detected once, and roughly 25% sits in the top ten. Sequences were obtained from PBMCs or a T cell subset sorted from them (not recorded which). The receptors come from a man between 18 and 29 years old who had mild COVID-19 (a few samples of this study predate the infection). Cell type and time point are not known.

This clonotype turned up a few times. CDR3: CAIDLGLAARRFF. The CDR3 nucleotides read TGTGCCATCGACCTGGGGCTAGCGGCCCGTCGGTTCTTC. V usage is TRBV7-9 and J usage is TRBJ2-1, with 7 bases lining up with TRBD2. The CDR3 runs 13 residues. Losses at the gene ends were 10 bases for V and 15 bases for J; bases not matched to a gene: 18. The V gene's germline CDR1 is SEHNR and CDR2 FQNEAQ (reference sequence). The full variable domain, completed using reference TRBV7-9 and TRBJ2-1, is DTGVSQNPRHKITKRGQNVTFRCDPISEHNRLYWYRQTLGQGPEFLTYFQNEAQLEKSRLLSDRFSAERPKGSFSTLEIQRTEQGDSAMYLCAIDLGLAARRFFGPGTRLTVL.

The chain is built from TRBV6-5 and TRBJ1-3; no clear D gene. The length of the CDR3 is 13 residues. With 3 bases removed from V and 4 bases from J, the gap between germline ends came to 7 bases. Germline CDR1 MNHEY, CDR2 SVGAGI. The CDR3 loop reads CASSYNPGNTIYF. The CDR3 DNA follows: TGTGCCAGCAGTTATAACCCAGGAAACACCATATATTTT.

The chain is built from TRBV28 and TRBJ2-5; the match to TRBD2 covers 11 bases. V lost 6 bases and J lost 5; bases outside the gene matches: 11. Looked up from germline, CDR1 is MDHEN and CDR2 is SYDVKM. The CDR3 loop spans 16 amino acids. The CDR3 coding sequence is TGTGCCAGCAGGACTTTTAGCGGGGGGGCCCGGGAGACCCAGTACTTC. It is translated as CASRTFSGGARETQYF.

The rearrangement joins TRBV27 to TRBJ2-7; D might be TRBD1 (5 bases). Trimming took 2 bases from V and 0 from J, leaving 14 bases between them. Germline V gene data show CDR1 as MNHEY and CDR2 as SMNVEV (reference sequence). The CDR3 contains 16 residues. As DNA, the CDR3 is TGTGCCAGCAGTTTAAGGGGCAGTTACCCCTCCTACGAGCAGTACGTC. This gives the protein CASSLRGSYPSYEQYV.

This clonotype has a handful of counts. The gene calls are TRBV7-9 and TRBJ2-3, with a weak D call TRBD2 (5 bases). The CDR3 extends over 15 amino acids. Trimming left V 4 bases short and J 0 bases short, with 11 bases between. CDR1 is SEHNR, CDR2 FQNEAQ, per germline (reference sequence). This CDR3 is CASSSWGASTDTQYF. As DNA, the CDR3 is TGTGCCAGCAGCTCGTGGGGAGCTAGCACAGATACGCAGTATTTT.

This clonotype was observed a few times. The chain recombines TRBV7-9 with TRBJ2-1; D uncertain. Trimming shortened V by 0 bases and J by 5 bases, and 8 bases separated the two germline ends. The CDR3 has 14 amino acids. Germline V CDR1 and CDR2: SEHNR, FQNEAQ (reference sequence). The CDR3 is CASSLAESDNEQFF. The CDR3 nucleotides read TGTGCCAGCAGCTTAGCGGAGTCAGACAATGAGCAGTTCTTC.

This clonotype was recorded a few times. The chain links TRBV12-3 or TRBV12-4 to TRBJ2-3; the D is unclear. Trimming stripped 2 bases from V and 4 bases from J, with 4 bases between. CDR3 length: 12 amino acids. The CDR3: CASSLTPDTQYF. CDR3 nucleotides: TGTGCCAGCAGTTTAACCCCAGATACGCAGTATTTT.

Ten or more counts support this clonotype. This chain joins TRBV7-9 and TRBJ1-1, with D uncertain. The CDR3 is 14 amino acids. The germline gives CDR1 SEHNR, CDR2 FQNEAQ (reference sequence). V was shortened by 4 bases and J by 1 base, with 10 bases between the two germline ends. CDR3 nucleotides: TGTGCCAGCAGCTATGGTTCGGGGAACACTGAAGCTTTCTTT. The encoded protein is CASSYGSGNTEAFF.

This chain joins TRBV6-2 or TRBV6-3 and TRBJ1-2, with no clear D. CDR3 length equals 13 residues. V lost 5 bases and J lost 5, with 12 bases in between. From germline, CDR1 is MNHEY and CDR2 SVGEGT. CDR3 amino acids: CASSPRLSYGYTF. The CDR3 nucleotides are TGTGCCAGCAGTCCGCGCCTGTCTTATGGCTACACCTTC.

The chain joins TRBV9 to TRBJ2-2, with D unclear. The CDR3 extends over 13 amino acids. Germline V gene lookup returns CDR1 SGDLS and CDR2 YYNGEE. Trimming removed 4 bases at V and 6 bases at J, with 10 bases between. The CDR3 protein is CASSLGSAGELFF. CDR3 bases: TGTGCCAGCAGCTTAGGGTCGGCCGGGGAGCTGTTTTTT.

The chain joins TRBV12-3 or TRBV12-4 to TRBJ1-5, with D possibly matching TRBD1 (5 bases). V lost 7 bases and J 4 bases, leaving 14 bases between the germline ends. The CDR3 is 14 residues long. CDR3 sequence: CASNDGGANQPQHF. Written as DNA, the CDR3 is TGTGCCAGCAATGACGGGGGTGCGAATCAGCCCCAGCATTTT.

The chain couples TRBV7-9 to TRBJ1-4; D gene ambiguous. CDR3 length: 15 residues. Germline CDR1 reads SEHNR; CDR2 reads FQNEAQ (reference sequence). V gave up 2 bases and J gave up 0 bases, with 7 bases separating them. Here the CDR3 reads CASSLTETTNEKLFF. In DNA form, the CDR3 reads TGTGCCAGCAGCTTAACCGAAACAACTAATGAAAAACTGTTTTTT.